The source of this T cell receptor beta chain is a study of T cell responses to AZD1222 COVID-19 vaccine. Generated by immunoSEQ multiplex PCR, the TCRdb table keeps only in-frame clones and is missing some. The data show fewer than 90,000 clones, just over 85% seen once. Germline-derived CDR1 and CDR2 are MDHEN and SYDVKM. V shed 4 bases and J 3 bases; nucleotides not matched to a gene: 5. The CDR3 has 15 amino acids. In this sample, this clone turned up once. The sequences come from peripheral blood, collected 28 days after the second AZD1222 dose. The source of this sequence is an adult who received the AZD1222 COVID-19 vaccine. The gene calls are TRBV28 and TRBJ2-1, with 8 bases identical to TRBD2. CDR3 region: CASSSGGADYNEQFF. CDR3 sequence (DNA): TGTGCCAGCAGTTCCGGGGGGGCTGACTACAATGAGCAGTTCTTC.